This passage covers 4 T cell receptor beta chains from one sample sequenced in a study of T cell responses to AZD1222 COVID-19 vaccine. Clones were read by immunoSEQ multiplex PCR, and TCRdb kept only the in-frame ones, dropping some. This table has approximately 100,000 clones, approximately 86% appearing once. The material was peripheral blood, obtained 28 days after the second dose of the MenACWY control vaccine. Receptors originate from an adult who received the MenACWY meningococcal vaccine as a control.

This clone was picked up one time. V is TRBV28 and J is TRBJ1-4; 7 positions agree with TRBD1. Germline V gene data show CDR1 as MDHEN and CDR2 as SYDVKM. Trimming cost V 3 bases and J 4 bases; bases outside gene matches: 5. The CDR3 length is 15 residues. Here the CDR3 DNA reads TGTGCCAGCAGTTTTAGGGGACAGCTTAATGAAAAACTGTTTTTT. Its protein product is CASSFRGQLNEKLFF. Full variable domain (rest looked up from reference TRBV28 and TRBJ1-4): DVKVTQSSRYLVKRTGEKVFLECVQDMDHENMFWYRQDPGLGLRLIYFSYDVKMKEKGDIPEGYSVSREKKERFSLILESASTNQTSMYLCASSFRGQLNEKLFFGSGTQLSVL.

This chain links TRBV30 with TRBJ1-2; 7 bases match TRBD1. Trimming removed 5 bases from V and 5 bases from J; junction bases left unmatched: 8. In germline, CDR1 is GTSNPN, CDR2 SVGIG (reference sequence). CDR3 size: 13 residues. The CDR3 sequence is CAWQGQAAYGYTF. The DNA of the CDR3 is TGTGCCTGGCAAGGACAGGCGGCGTATGGCTACACCTTC.

The rearrangement uses TRBV6-5 and TRBJ2-5; tentatively, D is TRBD1 or TRBD2 (7 bases each). Trimming stripped 7 bases from V and 4 bases from J, with 19 bases between. Germline V gives CDR1 MNHEY, CDR2 SVGAGI. CDR3 length: 15 amino acids. The CDR3 is CASTLQGGLAETQYF. The CDR3 nucleotides are TGTGCCAGCACCCTCCAGGGGGGGCTGGCAGAGACCCAGTACTTC.

The rearrangement joins TRBV4-3 to TRBJ2-2, with TRBD2 as a possible D gene (7 bases). The CDR3 contains 16 residues. V was pared by 3 bases and J by 6 bases, with 17 bases between. Germline CDR1 LGHNA, CDR2 YSLEER. In nucleotides, the CDR3 is TGCGCCAGCAGCCAGGGGGGGCACGGATTCGCCGGGGAGCTGTTTTTT. Translating gives CASSQGGHGFAGELFF.